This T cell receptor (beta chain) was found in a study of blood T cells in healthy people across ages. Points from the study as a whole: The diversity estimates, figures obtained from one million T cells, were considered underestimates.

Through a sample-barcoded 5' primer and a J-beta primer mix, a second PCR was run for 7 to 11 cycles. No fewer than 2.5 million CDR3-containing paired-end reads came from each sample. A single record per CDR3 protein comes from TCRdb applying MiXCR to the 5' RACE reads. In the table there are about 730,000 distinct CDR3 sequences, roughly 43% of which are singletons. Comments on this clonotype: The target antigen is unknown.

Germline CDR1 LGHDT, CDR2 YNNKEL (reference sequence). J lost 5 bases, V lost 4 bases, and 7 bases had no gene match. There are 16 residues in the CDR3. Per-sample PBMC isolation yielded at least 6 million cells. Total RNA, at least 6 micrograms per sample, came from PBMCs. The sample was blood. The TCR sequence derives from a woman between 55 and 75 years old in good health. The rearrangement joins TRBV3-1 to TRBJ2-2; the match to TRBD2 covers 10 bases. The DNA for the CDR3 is TGTGCCAGCAGCCGACCTAGCGGGGGTTCGACCGGGGAGCTGTTTTTT. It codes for CASSRPSGGSTGELFF. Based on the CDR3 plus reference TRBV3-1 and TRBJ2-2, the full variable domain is DTAVSQTPKYLVTQMGNDKSIKCEQNLGHDTMYWYKQDSKKFLKIMFSYNNKELIINETVPNRFSPKSPDKAHLNLHINSLELGDSAVYFCASSRPSGGSTGELFFGEGSRLTVL.